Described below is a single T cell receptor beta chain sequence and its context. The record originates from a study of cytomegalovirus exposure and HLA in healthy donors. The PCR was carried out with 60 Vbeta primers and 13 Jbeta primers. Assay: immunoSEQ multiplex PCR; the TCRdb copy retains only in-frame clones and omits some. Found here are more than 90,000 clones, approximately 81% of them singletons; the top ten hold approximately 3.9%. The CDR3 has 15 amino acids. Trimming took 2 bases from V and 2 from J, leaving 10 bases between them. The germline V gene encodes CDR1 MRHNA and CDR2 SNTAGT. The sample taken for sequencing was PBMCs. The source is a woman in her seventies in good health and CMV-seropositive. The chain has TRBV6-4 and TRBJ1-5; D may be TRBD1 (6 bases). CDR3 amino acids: CASSDRRGGNQPQHF. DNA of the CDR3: TGTGCCAGCAGTGACCGCAGGGGTGGCAATCAGCCCCAGCATTTT.